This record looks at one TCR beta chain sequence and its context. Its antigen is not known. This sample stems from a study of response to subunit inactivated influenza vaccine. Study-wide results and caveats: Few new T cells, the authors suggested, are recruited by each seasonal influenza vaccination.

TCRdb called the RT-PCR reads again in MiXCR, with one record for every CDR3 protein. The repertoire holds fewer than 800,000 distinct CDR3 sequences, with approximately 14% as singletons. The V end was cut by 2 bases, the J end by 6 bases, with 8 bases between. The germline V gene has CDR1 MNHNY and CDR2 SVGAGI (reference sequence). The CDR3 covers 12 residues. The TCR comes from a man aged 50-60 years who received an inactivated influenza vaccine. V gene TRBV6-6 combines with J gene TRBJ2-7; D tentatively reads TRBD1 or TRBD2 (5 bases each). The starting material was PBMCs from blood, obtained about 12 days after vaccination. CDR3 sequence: CASSYGGSEQYF. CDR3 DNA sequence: TGTGCCAGCAGTTACGGGGGATCCGAGCAGTACTTC.